The source of this TCR beta chain is a study of Ad26.COV2.S vaccination and SARS-CoV-2 variants. Assay used: immunoSEQ multiplex PCR; TCRdb lists only in-frame clones, some missing. The data show 300,000 to 400,000 clones, 85% to 90% seen once. Germline V gene lookup returns CDR1 SGHTA and CDR2 FQGNSA. V lost 5 bases and J lost 3; bases outside the gene matches: 9. The CDR3 is 16 residues long. This sample's treatment: roughly 20 received Ad26.COV2.S at low or high dose, single or two shots; roughly 5 received placebo; per-sample allocation not given. Sampling was performed 63 days after the first vaccine or placebo injection.

The TCR originated in a person aged 18-60 years who received the Ad26.COV2.S COVID-19 vaccine or a placebo. Sequences were derived from peripheral blood, sampled in a trial of Ad26.COV2.S vaccine versus placebo. V and J are TRBV7-2 and TRBJ2-3, with 9 nucleotides matching TRBD1. The CDR3 spells CASSAPGTGPTDTQYF. For the CDR3, the DNA is TGTGCCAGCAGCGCACCCGGGACAGGGCCGACAGATACGCAGTATTTT.